A selection of T cell receptor beta chains follows, all from one sample in a study of circulating tumor DNA in untreated peripheral T-cell lymphoma. The protocol was immunoSEQ multiplex PCR, while the TCRdb copy is restricted to in-frame clones and leaves out a portion. The table for this sample gives 26 clones. Sequenced input: cell-free DNA from blood serum. All receptors derive from a human donor with peripheral T-cell lymphoma. The CDR3 runs from the conserved cysteine through the conserved F or W. The D gene is left open where the match is weak. Rows give clone size only sometimes, using once, few, many, or a class for an expanded clone.

j_call: TRBJ2-1; d_call: -; clone_size: -; v_call: TRBV5-4; cdr3_nt: TGTGCCAGCACCGGGGTGTCCTACAATGAGCAGTTCTTC; cdr3_aa: CASTGVSYNEQFF
j_call: TRBJ2-7; d_call: TRBD1; clone_size: -; v_call: TRBV25-1; cdr3_nt: TGTGCCAGCAGTCCCGGGACAGACTACGAGCAGTACTTC; cdr3_aa: CASSPGTDYEQYF
j_call: TRBJ1-1; d_call: TRBD1; clone_size: once; v_call: TRBV7-2; cdr3_nt: TGTGCCAGCAGCCCGGAGGGGACAGTGAACACTGAAGCTTTCTTT; cdr3_aa: CASSPEGTVNTEAFF
j_call: TRBJ2-1; d_call: -; clone_size: few; v_call: TRBV5-1; cdr3_nt: TGCGCCAGCAGCTCAACTCCGACTAGTTGGGGCAATGAGCAGTTCTTC; cdr3_aa: CASSSTPTSWGNEQFF
j_call: TRBJ1-6; d_call: TRBD1; clone_size: once; v_call: TRBV2; cdr3_nt: TGTGCCAGCAGTCCTGTGTGGGACAGAAATTCACCCCTCCACTTT; cdr3_aa: CASSPVWDRNSPLHF
j_call: TRBJ1-1; d_call: -; clone_size: -; v_call: TRBV21-1; cdr3_nt: TGTGCCAGCAGTCGACGTTTAGCTACAATTCGCACTGAAGCTTTCTTT; cdr3_aa: CASSRRLATIRTEAFF
j_call: TRBJ1-5; d_call: TRBD1; clone_size: few; v_call: TRBV28; cdr3_nt: TGTGCCAGCAGTTTCAGGGCAGGGGGGAGCAATCAGCCCCAGCATTTT; cdr3_aa: CASSFRAGGSNQPQHF
j_call: TRBJ2-6; d_call: -; clone_size: -; v_call: TRBV7-1; cdr3_nt: TGTGCCAGCAGCGGAGAAGAACGAGGACAAAGTCGGGCCAACGTCCTGACTTTC; cdr3_aa: CASSGEERGQSRANVLTF
j_call: TRBJ1-2; d_call: -; clone_size: -; v_call: TRBV5-2; cdr3_nt: TGTGCCAGCAAGGAGAGGAGAGAGTACGAGACCTATGGCTACACCTTC; cdr3_aa: CASKERREYETYGYTF
j_call: TRBJ2-7; d_call: -; clone_size: -; v_call: TRBV29-1; cdr3_nt: TGCAGCGTTGTCTCGGGAAGGAAGCAGTACTTC; cdr3_aa: CSVVSGRKQYF
j_call: TRBJ2-1; d_call: -; clone_size: -; v_call: TRBV11-2; cdr3_nt: TGTGCCAGCAGCTTAGGTGGTACAGATCGGAATGAGCAGTTCTTC; cdr3_aa: CASSLGGTDRNEQFF
j_call: TRBJ2-1; d_call: -; clone_size: -; v_call: TRBV5-4; cdr3_nt: TGTGCCAGCAGCTTTACAGATGAGCAGTTCTTC; cdr3_aa: CASSFTDEQFF